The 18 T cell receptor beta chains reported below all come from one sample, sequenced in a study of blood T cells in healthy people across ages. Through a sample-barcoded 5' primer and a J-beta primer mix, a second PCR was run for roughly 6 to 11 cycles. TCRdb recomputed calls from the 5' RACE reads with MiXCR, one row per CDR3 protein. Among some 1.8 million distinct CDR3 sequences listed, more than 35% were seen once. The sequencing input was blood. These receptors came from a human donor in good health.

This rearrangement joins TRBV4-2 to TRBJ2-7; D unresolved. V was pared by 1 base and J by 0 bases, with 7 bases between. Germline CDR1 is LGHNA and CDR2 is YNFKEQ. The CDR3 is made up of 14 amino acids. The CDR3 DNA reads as TGTGCCAGCAGCCAAGTGTTCGGCTCCTACGAGCAGTACTTC. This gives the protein CASSQVFGSYEQYF.

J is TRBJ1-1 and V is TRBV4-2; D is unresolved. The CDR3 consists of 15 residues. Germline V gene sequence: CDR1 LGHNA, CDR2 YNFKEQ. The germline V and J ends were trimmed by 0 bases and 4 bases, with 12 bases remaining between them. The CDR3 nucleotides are TGTGCCAGCAGCCAAGATCGGGGTACTAGCACTGAAGCTTTCTTT. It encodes CASSQDRGTSTEAFF.

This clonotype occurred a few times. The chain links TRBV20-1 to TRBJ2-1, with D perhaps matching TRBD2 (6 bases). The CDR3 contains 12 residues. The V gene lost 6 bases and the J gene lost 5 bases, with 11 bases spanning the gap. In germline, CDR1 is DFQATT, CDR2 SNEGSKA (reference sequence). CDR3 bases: TGCAGTGCGAGACTAGTCCACAATGAGCAGTTCTTC. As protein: CSARLVHNEQFF.

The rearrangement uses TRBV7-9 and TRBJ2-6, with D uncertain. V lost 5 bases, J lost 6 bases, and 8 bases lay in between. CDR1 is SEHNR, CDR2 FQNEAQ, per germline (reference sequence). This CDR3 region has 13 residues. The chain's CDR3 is CASSPNPANVLTF. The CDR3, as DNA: TGTGCCAGCAGCCCGAATCCGGCCAACGTCCTGACTTTC.

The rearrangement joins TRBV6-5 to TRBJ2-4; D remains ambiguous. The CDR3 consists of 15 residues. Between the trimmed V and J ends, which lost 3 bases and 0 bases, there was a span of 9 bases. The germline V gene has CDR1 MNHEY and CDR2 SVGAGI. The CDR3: CASSYDPLAKNIQYF. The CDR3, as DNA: TGTGCCAGCAGTTATGACCCGCTAGCCAAAAACATTCAGTACTTC.

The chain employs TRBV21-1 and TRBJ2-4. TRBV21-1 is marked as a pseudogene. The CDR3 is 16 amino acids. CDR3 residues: CASSKRRLVFYNEQYF. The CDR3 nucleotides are TGTGCCAGCAGCAAGAGGAGATTAGTTTTCTACAATGAGCAGTACTTC.

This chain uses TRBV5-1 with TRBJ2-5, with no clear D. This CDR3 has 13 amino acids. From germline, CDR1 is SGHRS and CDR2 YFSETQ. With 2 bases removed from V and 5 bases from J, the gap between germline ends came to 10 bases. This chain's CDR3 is CASSFWGSETQYF. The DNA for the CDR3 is TGCGCCAGCAGCTTTTGGGGTAGTGAGACCCAGTACTTC.

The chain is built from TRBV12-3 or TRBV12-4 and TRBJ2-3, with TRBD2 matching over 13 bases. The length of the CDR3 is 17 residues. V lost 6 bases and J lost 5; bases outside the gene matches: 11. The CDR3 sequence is CASRYGLAGDWLDTQYF. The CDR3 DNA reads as TGTGCCAGCAGATACGGACTAGCGGGGGACTGGTTAGATACGCAGTATTTT.

Here the CDR3 reads CASSQDWGPDRGANGYTF. Written as DNA, the CDR3 is TGCGCCAGCAGCCAAGATTGGGGTCCGGACAGGGGAGCGAATGGCTACACCTTC. V usage is TRBV4-3 and J usage is TRBJ1-2; TRBD1 matches at 9 bases. CDR1 is LGHNA, CDR2 YSLEER, per germline. Trimming cost V 0 bases and J 6 bases; bases outside gene matches: 14. The CDR3 loop spans 18 amino acids.

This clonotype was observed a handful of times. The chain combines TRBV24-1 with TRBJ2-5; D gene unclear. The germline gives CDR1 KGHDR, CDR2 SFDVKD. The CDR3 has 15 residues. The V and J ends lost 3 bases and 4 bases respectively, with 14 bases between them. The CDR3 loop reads CATSDPDPTLETQYF. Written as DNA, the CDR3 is TGTGCCACCAGTGATCCAGACCCGACCCTAGAGACCCAGTACTTC.

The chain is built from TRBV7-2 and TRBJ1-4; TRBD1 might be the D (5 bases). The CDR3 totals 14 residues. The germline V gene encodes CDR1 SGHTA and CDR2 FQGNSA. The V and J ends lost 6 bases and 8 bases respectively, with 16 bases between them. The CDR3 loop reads CASRPDRNREKLFF. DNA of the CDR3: TGTGCCAGCAGACCCGACAGAAATCGGGAAAAACTGTTTTTT. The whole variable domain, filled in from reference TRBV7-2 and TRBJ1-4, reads GAGVSQSPSNKVTEKGKDVELRCDPISGHTALYWYRQSLGQGLEFLIYFQGNSAPDKSGLPSDRFSAERTGGSVSTLTIQRTQQEDSAVYLCASRPDRNREKLFFGSGTQLSVL.

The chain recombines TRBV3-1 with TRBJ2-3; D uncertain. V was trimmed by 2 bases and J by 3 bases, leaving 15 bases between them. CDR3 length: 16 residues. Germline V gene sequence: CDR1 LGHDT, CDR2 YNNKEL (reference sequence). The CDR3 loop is CASSQPRSPATDTQYF. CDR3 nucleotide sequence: TGTGCCAGCAGCCAACCGAGGTCCCCGGCGACAGATACGCAGTATTTT.

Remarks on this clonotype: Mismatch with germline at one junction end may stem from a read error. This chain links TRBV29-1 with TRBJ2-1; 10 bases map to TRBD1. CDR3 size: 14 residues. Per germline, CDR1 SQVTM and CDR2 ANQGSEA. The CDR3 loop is CNVDDRGRIDEQFF. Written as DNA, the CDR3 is TGCAACGTTGACGACAGGGGGCGGATCGATGAGCAGTTCTTC.

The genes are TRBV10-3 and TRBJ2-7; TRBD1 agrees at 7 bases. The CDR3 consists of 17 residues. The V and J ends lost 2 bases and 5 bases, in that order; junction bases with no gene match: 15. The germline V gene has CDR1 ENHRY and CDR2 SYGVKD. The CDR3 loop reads CAISEKGQTGPWNEQYF. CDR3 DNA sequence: TGTGCCATCAGTGAGAAGGGGCAGACAGGGCCTTGGAACGAGCAGTACTTC.

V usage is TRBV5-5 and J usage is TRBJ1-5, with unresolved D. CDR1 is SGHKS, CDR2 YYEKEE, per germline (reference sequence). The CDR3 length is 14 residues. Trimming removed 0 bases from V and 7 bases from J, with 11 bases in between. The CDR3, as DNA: TGTGCCAGCAGCTTGGATGCAGCCGCCCAGCCCCAGCATTTT. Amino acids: CASSLDAAAQPQHF. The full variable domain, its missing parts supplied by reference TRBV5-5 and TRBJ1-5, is DAGVTQSPTHLIKTRGQQVTLRCSPISGHKSVSWYQQVLGQGPQFIFQYYEKEERGRGNFPDRFSARQFPNYSSELNVNALLLGDSALYLCASSLDAAAQPQHFGDGTRLSIL.

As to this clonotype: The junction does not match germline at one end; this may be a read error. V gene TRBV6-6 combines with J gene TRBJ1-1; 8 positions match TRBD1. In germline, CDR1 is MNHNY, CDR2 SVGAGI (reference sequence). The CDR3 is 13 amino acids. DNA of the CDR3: TGTACCAGCAGTTACGGACAGGGAGGAGAAGCTTTCTTT. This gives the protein CTSSYGQGGEAFF.

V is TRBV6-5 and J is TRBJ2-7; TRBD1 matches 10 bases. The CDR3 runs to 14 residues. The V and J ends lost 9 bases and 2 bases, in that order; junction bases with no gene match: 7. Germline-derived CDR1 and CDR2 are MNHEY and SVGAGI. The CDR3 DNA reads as TGTGCCAGAAACCCGGACAGGGGGACCTACGAGCAGTACTTC. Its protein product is CARNPDRGTYEQYF.

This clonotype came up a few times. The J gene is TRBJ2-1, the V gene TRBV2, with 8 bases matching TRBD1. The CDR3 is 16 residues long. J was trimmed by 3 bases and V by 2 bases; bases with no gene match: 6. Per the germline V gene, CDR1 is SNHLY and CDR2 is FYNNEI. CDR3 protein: CASSEPRDRLYNEQFF. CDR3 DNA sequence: TGTGCCAGCAGTGAACCCCGGGACAGGCTCTACAATGAGCAGTTCTTC.